These 13 T cell receptor beta chains were all obtained from the same sample, sequenced in a study of T cells after yellow fever vaccination. MiXCR, run by TCRdb on the 5' RACE reads, gives a single entry per CDR3 protein. This table has a few hundred thousand distinct CDR3 sequences, about 5.2% appearing once. The sequenced sample was CD4+ T cells sorted from PBMCs, obtained on the day of the yellow fever booster vaccination. Receptors originate from a man between 18 and 29 years old who received the YFV17D yellow fever vaccine.

The V call is TRBV3-1, the J call TRBJ2-1, with TRBD2 identical over 11 bases. After removal of 5 bases from V and 7 bases from J, the junction contained 7 bases not matched to a gene. Germline lookup yields CDR1 LGHDT and CDR2 YNNKEL (reference sequence). The CDR3 extends over 15 amino acids. Here the CDR3 DNA reads TGTGCCAGCAGCTTCGGGACTAGCGGTACTAATGAGCAGTTCTTC. Its protein product is CASSFGTSGTNEQFF.

This chain's CDR3 is CASSPGTTYEQYV. CDR3 nucleotides: TGTGCCAGCTCACCGGGGACCACCTACGAGCAGTACGTC. The chain is built from TRBV18 and TRBJ2-7; D is perhaps TRBD1 or TRBD2 (5 bases each). V was cut by 3 bases and J by 2 bases, with 8 bases left in between. Germline V gene data show CDR1 as KGHSH and CDR2 as LQKENI. The CDR3 runs 13 residues.

This clonotype was observed at least ten times. This chain connects TRBV29-1 to TRBJ2-1, with 10 bases aligning to TRBD1. The CDR3 contains 13 residues. Unmatched junction bases numbered 9, after V lost 7 bases and J lost 9 bases. Germline V CDR1 and CDR2: SQVTM, ANQGSEA. The CDR3 nucleotides are TGCAGCGGCCGACAGGGGGCGAAGCCTGAGCAGTTCTTC. As protein: CSGRQGAKPEQFF.

This clonotype was seen at least ten times. The chain uses TRBV10-3 and TRBJ2-5, with TRBD2 matching 7 bases. There are 14 residues in the CDR3. Germline V lookup: CDR1 ENHRY, CDR2 SYGVKD. J was trimmed by 2 bases and V by 10 bases; bases with no gene match: 10. As DNA, the CDR3 is TGTGCCACCAGAGGGAGGGAAGGGCAAGAGACCCAGTACTTC. As protein: CATRGREGQETQYF.

In this sample, this clonotype turned up a few times. CDR3 loop: CATSDGTGTEIDYEQYF. The CDR3 DNA reads as TGTGCCACCAGTGACGGGACCGGGACAGAGATAGACTACGAGCAGTACTTC. The chain carries TRBV24-1 and TRBJ2-7; 7 bases are a match to TRBD1. V shed 4 bases, J shed 3 bases, and the junction held 14 bases outside the gene matches. The germline CDR1 and CDR2 sequences are KGHDR and SFDVKD. This CDR3 contains 17 residues.

A few counts support this clonotype. The chain joins TRBV5-1 to TRBJ1-1; the D is unclear. The CDR3 has 15 amino acids. V dropped 5 bases and J dropped 5 bases, with 19 bases sitting between them. Germline-derived CDR1 and CDR2 are SGHRS and YFSETQ. The CDR3 DNA reads TGCGCCAGCAGACACTACGGGAGAGGGAGGACTGAAGCTTTCTTT. Amino acid sequence: CASRHYGRGRTEAFF. Drawing the rest from reference TRBV5-1 and TRBJ1-1, the complete variable domain is KAGVTQTPRYLIKTRGQQVTLSCSPISGHRSVSWYQQTPGQGLQFLFEYFSETQRNKGNFPGRFSGRQFSNSRSEMNVSTLELGDSALYLCASRHYGRGRTEAFFGQGTRLTVV.

This clonotype was observed many times. The rearrangement links TRBV9 to TRBJ2-7; D is undetermined. This CDR3 has 14 residues. CDR1 is SGDLS, CDR2 YYNGEE, per germline. V was pared by 0 bases and J by 2 bases, with 9 bases between. CDR3 nucleotides: TGTGCCAGCAGCGTAGCCGCCAGTCCCTACGAGCAGTACTTC. Protein product: CASSVAASPYEQYF.

The chain employs TRBV9 and TRBJ1-1; no definite D call. Germline loops: CDR1 SGDLS, CDR2 YYNGEE. CDR3 length: 13 residues. Trimming left V 0 bases short and J 4 bases short, with 7 bases between. The CDR3 nucleotides are TGTGCCAGCAGCGTAGGCTGGGGCACTGAAGCTTTCTTT. Translation: CASSVGWGTEAFF.

The rearrangement links TRBV23-1 to TRBJ1-1; D remains ambiguous. TRBV23-1 is given ORF status, its function remaining uncertain. The CDR3 has 10 amino acids. Trimming took 8 bases from V and 11 from J, leaving 12 bases between them. The CDR3: CASPGFSAFF. CDR3 nucleotide sequence: TGCGCCAGCCCAGGCTTCTCGGCTTTCTTT.

This clonotype has just a few counts. The J gene is TRBJ2-3, the V gene TRBV5-4; 9 bases agree with TRBD1. The CDR3 spans 16 residues. Germline V lookup: CDR1 SGHNT, CDR2 YYREEE (reference sequence). Trimming took 4 bases from V and 5 from J; bases not matched to a gene: 11. CDR3 region: CASSPKPGQGRDTQYF. The CDR3 coding sequence is TGTGCCAGCAGCCCGAAACCGGGACAGGGTAGAGATACGCAGTATTTT.

Turning to this clonotype: A much larger clone sits a single nucleotide away, making a read error possible. This chain links TRBV15 with TRBJ1-2; no definite D call. Trimming cost V 5 bases and J 3 bases, with 13 bases left between them. The CDR3 loop spans 14 amino acids. Germline V gene data show CDR1 as LNHNV and CDR2 as YYDKDF (reference sequence). CDR3: CATSLRRGYYGYTF. CDR3 DNA sequence: TGTGCCACCAGCCTAAGACGGGGTTACTATGGCTACACCTTC.

This clonotype was detected a few times. V usage is TRBV5-1 and J usage is TRBJ1-2, with unresolved D. CDR1 is SGHRS, CDR2 YFSETQ, per germline. This CDR3 comprises 15 residues. V was shortened by 4 bases and J by 3 bases, with 16 bases between the two germline ends. CDR3 amino acids: CASSQLGRRDYGYTF. In DNA, the CDR3 is TGCGCCAGCAGCCAACTGGGGAGGAGAGACTATGGCTACACCTTC. The full variable domain, its missing parts supplied by reference TRBV5-1 and TRBJ1-2, is KAGVTQTPRYLIKTRGQQVTLSCSPISGHRSVSWYQQTPGQGLQFLFEYFSETQRNKGNFPGRFSGRQFSNSRSEMNVSTLELGDSALYLCASSQLGRRDYGYTFGSGTRLTVV.

This chain connects TRBV20-1 to TRBJ2-7; no definite D call. From germline, CDR1 is DFQATT and CDR2 SNEGSKA (reference sequence). CDR3 length: 11 amino acids. The ends were cut back, 6 bases at V and 3 bases at J, with 9 bases in the middle. CDR3 region: CSAPGYYEQYV. The DNA for the CDR3 is TGCAGTGCCCCCGGATACTACGAGCAGTACGTC.